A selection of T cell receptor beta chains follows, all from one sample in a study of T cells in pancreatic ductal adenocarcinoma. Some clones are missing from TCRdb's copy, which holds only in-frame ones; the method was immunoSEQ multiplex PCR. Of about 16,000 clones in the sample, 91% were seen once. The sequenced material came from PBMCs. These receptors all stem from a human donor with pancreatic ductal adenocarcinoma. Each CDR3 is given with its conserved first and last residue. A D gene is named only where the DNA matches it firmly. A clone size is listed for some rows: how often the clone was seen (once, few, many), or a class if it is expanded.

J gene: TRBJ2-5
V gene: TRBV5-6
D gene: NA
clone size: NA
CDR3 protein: CASSLEGVRFQETQYF
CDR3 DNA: TGTGCCAGCAGCTTGGAGGGCGTTCGTTTCCAAGAGACCCAGTACTTC

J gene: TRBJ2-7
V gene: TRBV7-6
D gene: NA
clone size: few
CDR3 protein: CASSSGPNYEQYF
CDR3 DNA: TGTGCCAGCAGCTCGGGCCCCAACTACGAGCAGTACTTC

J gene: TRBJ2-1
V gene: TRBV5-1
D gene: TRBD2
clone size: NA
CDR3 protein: CASRPGTSGYNEQFF
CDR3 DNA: TGCGCCAGCAGGCCCGGGACTAGCGGTTACAATGAGCAGTTCTTC

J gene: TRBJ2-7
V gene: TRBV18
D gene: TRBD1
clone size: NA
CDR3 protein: CASSPPVGQGAYEQYF
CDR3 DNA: TGTGCCAGCTCACCACCGGTTGGACAGGGTGCCTACGAGCAGTACTTC

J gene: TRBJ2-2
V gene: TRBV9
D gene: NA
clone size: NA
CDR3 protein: CASSVAEGSPAGELFF
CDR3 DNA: TGTGCCAGCAGCGTAGCTGAGGGATCCCCGGCCGGGGAGCTGTTTTTT

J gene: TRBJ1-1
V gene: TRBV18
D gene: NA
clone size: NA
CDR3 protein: CASSPPSGAGNTEAFF
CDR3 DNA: TGTGCCAGCTCACCACCTTCCGGAGCAGGAAACACTGAAGCTTTCTTT

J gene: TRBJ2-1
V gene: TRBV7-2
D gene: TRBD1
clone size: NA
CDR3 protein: CASSLVRDRGRNEQFF
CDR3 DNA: TGTGCCAGCAGCTTAGTCCGGGACAGGGGACGCAATGAGCAGTTCTTC

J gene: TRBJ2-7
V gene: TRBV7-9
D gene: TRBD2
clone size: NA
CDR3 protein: CASSSPRGGLIYEQYF
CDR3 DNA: TGTGCCAGCAGCTCCCCCCGGGGGGGGCTGATCTACGAGCAGTACTTC

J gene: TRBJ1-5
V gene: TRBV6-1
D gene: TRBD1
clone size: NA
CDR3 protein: CASSEGPGTGGGRSQPQHF
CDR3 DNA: TGTGCCAGCAGTGAAGGACCCGGGACAGGGGGCGGTAGGTCACAGCCCCAGCATTTT

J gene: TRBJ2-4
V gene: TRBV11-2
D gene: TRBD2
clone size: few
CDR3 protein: CASSSRLAGGPEAKNIQYF
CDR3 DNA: TGTGCCAGCAGCTCAAGACTAGCGGGAGGGCCTGAGGCCAAAAACATTCAGTACTTC

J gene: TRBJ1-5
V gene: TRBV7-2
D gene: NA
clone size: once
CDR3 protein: CASSRPGSGNQPQHF
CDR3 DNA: TGTGCCAGCAGTCGCCCAGGCAGTGGCAATCAGCCCCAGCATTTT

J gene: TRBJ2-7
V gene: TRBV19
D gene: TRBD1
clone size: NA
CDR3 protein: CASSDRGLPYEQYF
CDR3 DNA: TGTGCCAGTAGTGACAGGGGGCTCCCCTACGAGCAGTACTTC

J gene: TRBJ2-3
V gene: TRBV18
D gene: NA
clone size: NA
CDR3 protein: CASFQGGAGTDTQYF
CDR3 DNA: TGTGCCAGCTTCCAAGGCGGGGCTGGCACAGATACGCAGTATTTT

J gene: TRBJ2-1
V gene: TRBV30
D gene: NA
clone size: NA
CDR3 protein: CAWSVPYRGLTGDNEQFF
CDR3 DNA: TGTGCCTGGAGTGTACCCTACAGGGGACTAACGGGCGATAATGAGCAGTTCTTC

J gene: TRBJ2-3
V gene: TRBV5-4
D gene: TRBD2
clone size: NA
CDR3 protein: CASSSGLAGVTDTQYF
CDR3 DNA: TGTGCCAGCAGCTCTGGACTAGCGGGGGTCACAGATACGCAGTATTTT

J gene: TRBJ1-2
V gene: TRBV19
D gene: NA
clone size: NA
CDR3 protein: CASSLEPGAAQLLDYGYTF
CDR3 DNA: TGTGCCAGTAGTCTCGAACCAGGGGCGGCGCAACTACTAGACTATGGCTACACCTTC

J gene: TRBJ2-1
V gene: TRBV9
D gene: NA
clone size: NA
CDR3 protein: CASSVATRGGRGNKQFF
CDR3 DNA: TGTGCCAGCAGCGTAGCCACACGTGGGGGCCGGGGGAATAAGCAGTTCTTC

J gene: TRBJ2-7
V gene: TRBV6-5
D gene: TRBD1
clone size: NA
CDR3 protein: CASSEVQGGYEQYF
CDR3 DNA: TGTGCCAGCAGCGAAGTACAGGGGGGATACGAGCAGTACTTC

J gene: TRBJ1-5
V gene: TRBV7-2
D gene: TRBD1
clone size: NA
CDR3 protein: CASSSPLTGGPGSNQPQHF
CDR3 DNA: TGTGCCAGCAGCTCCCCTCTGACAGGGGGCCCCGGGAGCAATCAGCCCCAGCATTTT

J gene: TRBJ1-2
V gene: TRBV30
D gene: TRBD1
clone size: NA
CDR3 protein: CAWSLLHEGDRGPNYGYTF
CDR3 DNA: TGTGCCTGGAGTCTGCTCCACGAGGGGGACAGGGGCCCTAACTATGGCTACACCTTC

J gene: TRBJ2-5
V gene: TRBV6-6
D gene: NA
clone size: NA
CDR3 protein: CASSYSRGRDQETQYF
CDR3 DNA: TGTGCCAGCAGTTACTCGAGGGGACGAGACCAAGAGACCCAGTACTTC

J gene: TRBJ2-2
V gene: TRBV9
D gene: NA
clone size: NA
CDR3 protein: CASSVLGTGELFF
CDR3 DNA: TGTGCCAGCAGCGTACTCGGCACCGGGGAGCTGTTTTTT

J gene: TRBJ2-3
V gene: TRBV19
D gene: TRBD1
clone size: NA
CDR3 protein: CASSIEDRADTQYF
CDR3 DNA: TGTGCCAGTAGTATAGAGGACAGGGCCGATACGCAGTATTTT

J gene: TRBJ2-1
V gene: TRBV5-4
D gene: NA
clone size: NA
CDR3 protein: CASSLTRASSYNEQFF
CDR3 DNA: TGTGCCAGCAGCTTGACCCGGGCTAGCTCCTACAATGAGCAGTTCTTC

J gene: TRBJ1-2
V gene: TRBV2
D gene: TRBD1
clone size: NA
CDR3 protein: CASSPGGSYGYTF
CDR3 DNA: TGTGCCAGCAGCCCAGGGGGATCCTATGGCTACACCTTC

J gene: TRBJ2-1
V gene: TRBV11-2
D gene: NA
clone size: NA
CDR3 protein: CASSSPNSSYNEQFF
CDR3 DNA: TGTGCCAGCAGCTCTCCGAACAGCTCCTACAATGAGCAGTTCTTC

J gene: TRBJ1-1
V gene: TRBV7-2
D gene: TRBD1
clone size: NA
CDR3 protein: CASSSTGTGGWGTEAFF
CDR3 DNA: TGTGCCAGCAGCTCCACCGGGACAGGGGGCTGGGGCACTGAAGCTTTCTTT

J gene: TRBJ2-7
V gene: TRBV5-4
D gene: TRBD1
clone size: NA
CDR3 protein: CASSPRGQGADEQYF
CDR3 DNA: TGCGCCAGCAGCCCCCGGGGACAGGGGGCGGACGAGCAGTACTTC

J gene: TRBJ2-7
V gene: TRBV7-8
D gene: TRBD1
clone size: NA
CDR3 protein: CASSFLGTGDKDSSYEQYF
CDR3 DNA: TGTGCCAGCAGCTTCCTTGGGACAGGAGATAAGGATAGCTCCTACGAGCAGTACTTC

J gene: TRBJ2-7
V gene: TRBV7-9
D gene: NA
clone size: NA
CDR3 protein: CASRAYGETPF
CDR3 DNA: TGTGCCAGCCGTGCGTATGGTGAGACTCCCTTC

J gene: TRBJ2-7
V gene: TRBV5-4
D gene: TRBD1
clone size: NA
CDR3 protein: CASSLLAGGYEQYF
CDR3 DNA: TGTGCCAGCAGCTTGCTGGCAGGGGGCTACGAGCAGTACTTC

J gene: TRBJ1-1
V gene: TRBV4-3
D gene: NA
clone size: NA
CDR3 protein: CASSQEAGVNTEAFF
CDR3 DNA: TGCGCCAGCAGCCAAGAGGCAGGGGTTAACACTGAAGCTTTCTTT

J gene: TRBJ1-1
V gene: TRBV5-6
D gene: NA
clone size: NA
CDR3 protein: CASSLEGRVSMNTEAFF
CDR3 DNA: TGTGCCAGCAGCTTGGAGGGGCGGGTTTCCATGAACACTGAAGCTTTCTTT

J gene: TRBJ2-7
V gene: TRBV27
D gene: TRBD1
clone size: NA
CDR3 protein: CASSLLGGQGADEQYF
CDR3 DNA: TGTGCCAGCAGTTTATTAGGGGGACAGGGGGCCGACGAGCAGTACTTC

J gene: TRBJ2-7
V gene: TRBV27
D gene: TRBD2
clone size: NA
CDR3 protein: CASSLSLAGGPYEQYF
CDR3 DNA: TGTGCCAGCAGTTTGTCACTAGCGGGAGGTCCCTACGAGCAGTACTTC

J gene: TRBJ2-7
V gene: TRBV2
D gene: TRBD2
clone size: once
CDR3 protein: CASSEAPGGEQYF
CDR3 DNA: TGTGCCAGCAGTGAAGCGCCGGGAGGGGAGCAGTACTTC

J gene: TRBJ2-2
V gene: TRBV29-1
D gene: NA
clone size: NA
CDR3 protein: CSVEGGTRGAGTGELFF
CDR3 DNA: TGCAGCGTTGAAGGTGGCACCAGGGGCGCGGGCACCGGGGAGCTGTTTTTT

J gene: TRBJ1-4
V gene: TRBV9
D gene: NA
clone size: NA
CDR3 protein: CASSVTGTGVEKLFF
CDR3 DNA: TGTGCCAGCAGCGTGACCGGGACGGGAGTTGAAAAACTGTTTTTT

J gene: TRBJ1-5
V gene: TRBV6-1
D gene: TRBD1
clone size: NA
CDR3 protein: CASSEAGQWGQGNQPQHF
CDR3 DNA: TGTGCCAGCAGTGAAGCGGGGCAATGGGGACAGGGGAATCAGCCCCAGCATTTT

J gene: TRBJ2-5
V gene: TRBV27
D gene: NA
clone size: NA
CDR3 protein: CASSPYLQETQYF
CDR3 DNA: TGTGCCAGCAGTCCATACCTCCAAGAGACCCAGTACTTC

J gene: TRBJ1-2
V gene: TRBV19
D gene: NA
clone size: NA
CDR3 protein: CASSILGANYGYTF
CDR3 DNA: TGTGCCAGTAGTATTTTGGGAGCTAACTATGGCTACACCTTC

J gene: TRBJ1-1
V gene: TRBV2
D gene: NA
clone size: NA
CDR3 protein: CARGGGLNTEAFF
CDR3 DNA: TGTGCCAGGGGAGGGGGTTTGAACACTGAAGCTTTCTTT

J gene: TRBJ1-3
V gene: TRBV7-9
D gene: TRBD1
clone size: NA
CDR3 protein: CASSLATSGTGRNTIYF
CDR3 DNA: TGTGCCAGCAGCTTAGCGACATCCGGGACAGGGCGGAACACCATATATTTT

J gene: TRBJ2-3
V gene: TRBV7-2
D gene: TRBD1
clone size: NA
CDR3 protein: CASSLRGPPETTDTQYF
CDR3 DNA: TGTGCCAGCAGCCTCAGGGGGCCCCCTGAGACTACAGATACGCAGTATTTT

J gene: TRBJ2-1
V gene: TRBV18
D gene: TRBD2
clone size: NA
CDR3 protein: CASSPPVGLAGGGGYNEQFF
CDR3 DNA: TGTGCCAGCTCACCACCGGTGGGACTAGCGGGAGGAGGGGGCTACAATGAGCAGTTCTTC

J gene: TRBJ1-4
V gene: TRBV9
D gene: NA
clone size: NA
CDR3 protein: CASSVGDQRLEKLFF
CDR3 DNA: TGTGCCAGCAGCGTGGGGGACCAACGGCTCGAAAAACTGTTTTTT

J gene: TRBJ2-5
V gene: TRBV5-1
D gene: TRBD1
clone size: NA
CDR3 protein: CASSSTGGQETQYF
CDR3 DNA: TGCGCCAGCAGCTCGACAGGGGGCCAAGAGACCCAGTACTTC

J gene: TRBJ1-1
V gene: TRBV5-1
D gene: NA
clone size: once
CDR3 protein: CASSLAPRYEAFF
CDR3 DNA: TGCGCCAGCAGCTTGGCCCCGCGGTATGAAGCTTTCTTT

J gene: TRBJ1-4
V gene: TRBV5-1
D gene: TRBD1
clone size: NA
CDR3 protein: CASSLAFTGATNEKLFF
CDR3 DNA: TGCGCCAGCAGCTTGGCCTTTACAGGGGCAACTAATGAAAAACTGTTTTTT

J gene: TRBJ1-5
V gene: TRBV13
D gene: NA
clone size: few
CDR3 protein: CASSFLGGNQPQHF
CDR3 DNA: TGTGCCAGCAGCTTTCTTGGGGGCAATCAGCCCCAGCATTTT

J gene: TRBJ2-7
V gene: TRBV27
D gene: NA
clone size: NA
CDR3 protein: CASTGTGAYEQYF
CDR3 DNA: TGTGCCAGCACGGGGACGGGGGCCTACGAGCAGTACTTC

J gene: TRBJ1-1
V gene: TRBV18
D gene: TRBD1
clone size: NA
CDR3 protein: CASSPRTGNTEAFF
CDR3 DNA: TGTGCCAGCTCTCCCAGGACAGGGAACACTGAAGCTTTCTTT

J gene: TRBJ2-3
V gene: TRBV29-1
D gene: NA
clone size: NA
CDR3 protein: CSVDQGTDTQYF
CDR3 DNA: TGCAGCGTTGATCAGGGCACAGATACGCAGTATTTT

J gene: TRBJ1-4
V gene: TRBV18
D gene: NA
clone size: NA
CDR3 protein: CASSFGTGANEKLFF
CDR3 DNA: TGTGCCAGCTCATTTGGGACTGGAGCTAATGAAAAACTGTTTTTT

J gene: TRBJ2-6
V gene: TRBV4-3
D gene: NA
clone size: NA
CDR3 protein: CASSQGAGTVAGANVLTF
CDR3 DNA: TGCGCCAGCAGCCAAGGGGCAGGGACTGTGGCTGGGGCCAACGTCCTGACTTTC